This TCR beta chain was profiled in a study of shared clonotypes between healthy human individuals. Study results and limitations: Among the subsets, naive ones generally showed larger estimated richness than memory ones. Though the depth was large, rarefaction showed that sorted-subset sequencing was incomplete.

The material for each subset, its genomic DNA, was split evenly across several immunoSEQ plates. In the original processing: ImmunoSEQ junction-only sequences lacked quality scores, so their filtering differed. The assay was immunoSEQ multiplex PCR, and TCRdb's table has in-frame clones only and misses some. V, J and clone size are taken as reported in that table, and D and trimming were inferred from the DNA itself. The table includes 980,000 or so clones, approximately 80% detected once. The germline gives CDR1 LGHNT, CDR2 FRNRAP. The CDR3 contains 15 residues. Trimming cost V 0 bases and J 7 bases, with 15 bases left between them. This clone was detected only a few times. Its cognate antigen is unknown.

The TCR comes from a man between 18 and 29 years old in good health. The chain employs TRBV12-5 and TRBJ1-1; D remains unclear. Sequencing used memory CD4+ T cells sorted from blood. Subset: CD45RA-negative fraction. The CDR3 loop is CASGLVVGALVEAFF. The CDR3 DNA sequence: TGTGCTAGTGGTTTGGTAGTAGGAGCACTGGTTGAAGCTTTCTTT.